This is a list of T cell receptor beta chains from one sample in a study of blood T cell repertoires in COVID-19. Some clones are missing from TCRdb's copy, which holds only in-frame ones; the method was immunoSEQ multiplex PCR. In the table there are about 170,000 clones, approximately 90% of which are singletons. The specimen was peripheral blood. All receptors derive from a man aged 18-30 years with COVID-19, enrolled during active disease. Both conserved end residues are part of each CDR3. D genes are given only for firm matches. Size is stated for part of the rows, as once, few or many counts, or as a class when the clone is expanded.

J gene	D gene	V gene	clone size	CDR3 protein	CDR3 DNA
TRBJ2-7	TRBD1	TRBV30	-	CAWRGDRNYEQYF	TGTGCCTGGAGGGGGGACAGAAACTACGAGCAGTACTTC
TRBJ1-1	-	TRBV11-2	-	CASSSTPLVNTEAFF	TGTGCCAGCAGCTCTACCCCCCTCGTTAACACTGAAGCTTTCTTT
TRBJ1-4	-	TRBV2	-	CASSREELLF	TGTGCCAGCAGTAGGGAGGAGCTGCTTTTT
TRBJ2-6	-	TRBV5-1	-	CASSIYRLVSGANVLTF	TGCGCCAGCAGCATATACAGGCTCGTCTCTGGGGCCAACGTCCTGACTTTC
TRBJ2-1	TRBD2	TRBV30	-	CAWSRLAGITLNSYNEQFF	TGTGCCTGGAGTAGACTAGCGGGAATTACCCTGAACTCCTACAATGAGCAGTTCTTC
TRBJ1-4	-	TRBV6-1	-	CASSDRALNEKLFF	TGTGCCAGCAGTGACAGGGCCCTCAATGAAAAACTGTTTTTT
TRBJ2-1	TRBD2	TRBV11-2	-	CASSYGTSGSYEQFF	TGTGCCAGCAGCTACGGGACTAGCGGGAGCTATGAGCAGTTCTTC
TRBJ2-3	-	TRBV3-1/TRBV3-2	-	CASSPTSSVGDTQYF	TGTGCCAGCAGCCCTACTTCTAGCGTCGGAGATACGCAGTATTTT
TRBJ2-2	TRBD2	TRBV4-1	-	CASSRTSDANTGELFF	TGCGCCAGCAGCCGAACTAGCGACGCGAACACCGGGGAGCTGTTTTTT
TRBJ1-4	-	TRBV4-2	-	CASSQDGRRGLFF	TGTGCCAGCAGCCAAGATGGGAGGAGGGGACTGTTTTTT
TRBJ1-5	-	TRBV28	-	CASSKHSNQPQHF	TGTGCCAGCAGCAAGCATAGCAATCAGCCCCAGCATTTT
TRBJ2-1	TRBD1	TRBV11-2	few	CASSLGGGPGRYNEQFF	TGTGCCAGCAGCTTAGGAGGGGGCCCGGGGCGATACAATGAGCAGTTCTTC
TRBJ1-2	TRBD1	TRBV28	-	CASLPVVSGTGVGYTF	TGTGCCAGCCTTCCCGTAGTCTCCGGGACAGGGGTTGGCTACACCTTC
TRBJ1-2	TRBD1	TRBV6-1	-	CASSETGQIYGYTF	TGTGCCAGCAGTGAAACGGGACAGATCTATGGCTACACCTTC
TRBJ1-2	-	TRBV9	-	CASSRGQYGYTF	TGTGCCAGCAGCCGAGGGCAATACGGCTACACCTTC
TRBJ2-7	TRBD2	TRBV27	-	CASPLRQRGTYEQYF	TGTGCCAGCCCCCTAAGACAGCGGGGGACCTACGAGCAGTACTTC
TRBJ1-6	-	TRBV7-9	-	CASSLGGTNSPLHF	TGTGCCAGCAGCTTAGGCGGGACTAATTCACCCCTCCACTTT
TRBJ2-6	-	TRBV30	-	CAWSQSAGANVLTF	TGTGCCTGGAGCCAATCGGCTGGGGCCAACGTCCTGACTTTC
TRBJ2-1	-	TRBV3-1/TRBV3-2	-	CASMGGVGRGLSYNEQFF	TGTGCCAGCATGGGGGGAGTCGGGAGAGGATTATCCTACAATGAGCAGTTCTTC
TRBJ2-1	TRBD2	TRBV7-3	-	CASSPPGLAFNEQFF	TGTGCCAGCAGCCCTCCGGGACTAGCTTTTAACGAGCAGTTCTTC
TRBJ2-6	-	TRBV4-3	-	CASSPKIQGNSGANVLTF	TGCGCCAGCAGCCCCAAGATTCAGGGCAACTCTGGGGCCAACGTCCTGACTTTC
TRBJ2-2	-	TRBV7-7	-	CASSPSTLANTGELFF	TGTGCTAGCAGCCCATCGACATTAGCGAACACCGGGGAGCTGTTTTTT
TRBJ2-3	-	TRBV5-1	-	CASSLTASTDTQYF	TGCGCCAGCAGCTTGACTGCTAGCACAGATACGCAGTATTTT
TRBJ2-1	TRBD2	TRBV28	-	CASSFPGLAGHDEQFF	TGTGCCAGCAGTTTCCCGGGACTAGCGGGACACGATGAGCAGTTCTTC
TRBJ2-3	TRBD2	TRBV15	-	CATSSASWGGTQYF	TGTGCCACCAGCAGCGCGTCATGGGGGGGTACGCAGTATTTT
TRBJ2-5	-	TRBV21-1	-	CASSKREQGYQETQYF	TGTGCCAGCAGCAAAAGGGAACAGGGGTACCAAGAGACCCAGTACTTC
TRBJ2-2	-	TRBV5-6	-	CASSPVDTGELFF	TGTGCCAGCAGCCCCGTCGACACCGGGGAGCTGTTTTTT
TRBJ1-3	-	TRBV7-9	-	CASSLADLRGGNTIYF	TGTGCCAGCAGCTTAGCGGACCTACGGGGTGGAAACACCATATATTTT
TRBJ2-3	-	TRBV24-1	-	CATSDLRGTDTQYF	TGTGCCACCAGTGATTTGCGGGGCACAGATACGCAGTATTTT
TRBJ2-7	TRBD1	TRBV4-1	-	CASSRGTGGPYEQYF	TGCGCCAGCAGCCGCGGGACAGGGGGACCTTACGAGCAGTACTTC
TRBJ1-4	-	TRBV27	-	CASSSEGPEKLFF	TGTGCCAGCAGTTCGGAGGGGCCTGAAAAACTGTTTTTT
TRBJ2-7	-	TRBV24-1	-	CATSDSPSSGRHEQYF	TGTGCCACCAGTGATTCCCCTTCATCAGGGCGGCACGAGCAGTACTTC
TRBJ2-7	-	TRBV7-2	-	CASSSEGPYRGTGYF	TGTGCCAGCAGCTCAGAGGGCCCTTATAGGGGGACGGGGTACTTC
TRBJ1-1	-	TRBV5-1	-	CASSNPGHGNTEAFF	TGCGCCAGCAGCAACCCGGGACACGGAAACACTGAAGCTTTCTTT
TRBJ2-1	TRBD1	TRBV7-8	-	CASSITGGIYNEQFF	TGTGCCAGCAGCATCACAGGGGGAATATACAATGAGCAGTTCTTC
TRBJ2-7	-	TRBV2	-	CASSESSYEQYF	TGTGCCAGCAGTGAGTCCAGCTACGAGCAGTACTTC
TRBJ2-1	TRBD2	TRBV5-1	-	CASSLVVASGDDEQFF	TGCGCCAGCAGCTTGGTGGTGGCTAGCGGAGACGATGAGCAGTTCTTC
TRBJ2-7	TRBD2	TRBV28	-	CASSHKWGVGTSGSYEQYF	TGTGCCAGCAGTCACAAATGGGGAGTCGGGACTAGCGGGTCCTACGAGCAGTACTTC
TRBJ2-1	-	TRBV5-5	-	CASSFTGTPSSYNEQFF	TGTGCCAGCAGCTTTACCGGGACACCGAGCTCCTACAATGAGCAGTTCTTC
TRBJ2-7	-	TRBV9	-	CASSVVAGRGEQYF	TGTGCCAGCAGCGTAGTAGCTGGGCGGGGCGAGCAGTACTTC
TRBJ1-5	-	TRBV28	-	CASRTSVAGAGQPQHF	TGTGCCAGCAGAACCAGCGTCGCGGGGGCGGGACAGCCCCAGCATTTT
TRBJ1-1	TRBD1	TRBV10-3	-	CAISTGENTEAFF	TGTGCCATCAGTACAGGGGAGAACACTGAAGCTTTCTTT
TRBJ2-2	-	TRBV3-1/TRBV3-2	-	CASSQNSAANTGELFF	TGTGCCAGCAGCCAAAATTCGGCGGCGAACACCGGGGAGCTGTTTTTT
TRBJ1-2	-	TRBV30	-	CAWSVAAGYGYTF	TGTGCCTGGAGTGTAGCGGCGGGCTATGGCTACACCTTC
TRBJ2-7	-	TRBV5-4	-	CASSAGSAPEQYF	TGTGCCAGCAGCGCCGGGAGTGCCCCCGAGCAGTACTTC
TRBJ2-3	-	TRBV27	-	CASPRSQGYTDTQYF	TGTGCCAGCCCCCGGTCACAGGGATACACAGATACGCAGTATTTT
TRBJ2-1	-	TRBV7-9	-	CASSPLSPSYNEQFF	TGTGCCAGCAGCCCTTTGTCTCCGTCCTACAATGAGCAGTTCTTC
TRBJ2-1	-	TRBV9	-	CASSPEAITSDNEQFF	TGTGCCAGCAGCCCAGAGGCAATCACTAGTGATAATGAGCAGTTCTTC
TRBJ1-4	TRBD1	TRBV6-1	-	CASSEALSKRGQGEKLLF	TGTGCCAGCAGTGAAGCGCTATCGAAAAGGGGGCAGGGTGAAAAACTGCTTTTT
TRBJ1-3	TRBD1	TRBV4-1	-	CASSQGTGHTGNTIYF	TGCGCCAGCAGCCAAGGGACAGGGCACACTGGAAACACCATATATTTT
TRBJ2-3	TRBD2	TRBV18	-	CASSPSGSFTTQYF	TGTGCCAGCTCACCGAGCGGGAGCTTTACTACGCAGTATTTT
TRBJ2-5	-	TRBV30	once	CAWSRGGRETQYF	TGTGCCTGGAGTAGAGGGGGAAGAGAGACCCAGTACTTC
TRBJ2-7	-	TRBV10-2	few	CASSLTPRYEQYF	TGCGCCAGCAGCCTCACCCCTAGGTACGAGCAGTACTTC
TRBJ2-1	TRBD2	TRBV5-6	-	CASSLFSGTINSYNEQFF	TGTGCCAGCAGCTTGTTCAGCGGGACGATCAACTCCTACAATGAGCAGTTCTTC